These 3 T cell receptor beta chains came from one sample sequenced in a study of identical twins. TCRdb re-derived calls from the 5' RACE reads in MiXCR, one entry per CDR3 protein. The sample contains 420,000 or so distinct CDR3 sequences, 15% to 20% of which appear only once. The sequencing input was naive T cells sorted from blood. The source of these receptors is a man aged 50 to 59 in good health.

In this sample, this clonotype turned up a few times. The chain joins TRBV4-2 to TRBJ1-3; D is unresolved. Germline lookup yields CDR1 LGHNA and CDR2 YNFKEQ. Trimming pared 1 base from V and 3 bases from J, leaving 13 bases between. The CDR3 totals 16 residues. CDR3 residues: CASSQAPDSDGNTIYF. The CDR3, as DNA: TGTGCCAGCAGCCAAGCCCCTGATTCAGATGGAAACACCATATATTTT.

This clonotype was counted many times. V and J are TRBV4-3 and TRBJ2-7, with D possibly matching TRBD1 (6 bases). The CDR3 has 15 amino acids. Trimming left V 4 bases short and J 4 bases short, with 17 bases between. Germline CDR1 reads LGHNA; CDR2 reads YSLEER. Here the CDR3 reads CASSRQEGHLYEQYF. Here the CDR3 DNA reads TGCGCCAGCAGCCGTCAAGAGGGACATCTGTACGAGCAGTACTTC.

The chain couples TRBV10-2 to TRBJ2-5; D is ambiguous. Germline V gene sequence: CDR1 WSHSY, CDR2 SAAADI. V was clipped by 6 bases and J by 1 base, with 9 bases between them. The CDR3 has 13 amino acids. The CDR3 here is CASRRTSQETQYF. CDR3 DNA: TGCGCCAGCAGGCGTACTTCCCAAGAGACCCAGTACTTC.